These T cell receptor beta chains were read from a single sample in a study of blood T cell repertoires in COVID-19. TCRdb keeps only in-frame clones here, not all; method: immunoSEQ multiplex PCR. The table lists some 200,000 clones, about nine tenths of them singletons, with over 1.5% in the top ten. Source material: peripheral blood. These receptors originate from a man in his 70s with acute or convalescent COVID-19. The CDR3 runs from the conserved cysteine through the conserved F or W. The D gene is left open where the match is weak. The size entry is marked missing in some rows and otherwise reads once, few, many or a size class.

v_gene	abundance	d_gene	j_gene	CDR3aa	CDR3nt
TRBV6-5	-	TRBD1	TRBJ1-1	CASSRQGNTEAFF	TGTGCCAGCAGTCGACAGGGTAACACTGAAGCTTTCTTT
TRBV11-2	-	TRBD1	TRBJ1-1	CASSFNRGLTEAFF	TGTGCCAGCAGCTTTAACAGGGGGCTCACTGAAGCTTTCTTT
TRBV7-2	few	TRBD1	TRBJ1-4	CASSLATTGGYEKLFF	TGTGCCAGCAGCTTAGCCACGACAGGGGGTTATGAAAAACTGTTTTTT
TRBV5-6	-	-	TRBJ2-7	CASSLADRAGEQYF	TGTGCCAGCAGCTTGGCCGACCGAGCAGGCGAGCAGTACTTC
TRBV18	-	TRBD1	TRBJ2-1	CASSPGQFNEQFF	TGTGCCAGCTCACCGGGACAGTTCAATGAGCAGTTCTTC
TRBV9	once	-	TRBJ2-1	CASSVESLVGEQFF	TGTGCCAGCAGCGTAGAATCGCTAGTCGGTGAGCAGTTCTTC
TRBV9	-	TRBD1	TRBJ1-4	CASSVDRGNEKLFF	TGTGCCAGCAGCGTAGACAGGGGGAATGAAAAACTGTTTTTT
TRBV5-1	few	TRBD1	TRBJ1-4	CASSGGTGDEKLFF	TGCGCCAGCAGCGGAGGGACAGGGGACGAAAAACTGTTTTTT
TRBV3-1/TRBV3-2	-	TRBD2	TRBJ2-3	CASSPGTSGDTQYF	TGTGCCAGCAGCCCCGGGACTAGCGGAGATACGCAGTATTTT
TRBV18	-	-	TRBJ1-2	CASSPSNRAVANYGYTF	TGTGCCAGCTCACCAAGTAACAGGGCAGTAGCGAACTATGGCTACACCTTC
TRBV19	-	TRBD1	TRBJ2-7	CASRRTGGREQYF	TGTGCCAGTAGAAGGACAGGGGGGAGGGAGCAGTACTTC
TRBV4-2	-	-	TRBJ2-3	CASSQAGNIGDTQYF	TGTGCCAGCAGCCAAGCCGGAAACATCGGGGATACGCAGTATTTT
TRBV28	-	-	TRBJ1-2	CASSVQGGGYTF	TGTGCCAGCAGTGTTCAGGGAGGAGGCTACACCTTC
TRBV12-3/TRBV12-4	-	TRBD1	TRBJ1-2	CASRLTGTGSYTF	TGTGCCAGCAGACTTACCGGGACAGGGAGCTACACCTTC
TRBV9	-	TRBD1	TRBJ2-1	CASSSGQGFYNEQFF	TGTGCCAGCAGCTCAGGACAGGGGTTCTACAATGAGCAGTTCTTC
TRBV5-1	-	-	TRBJ2-2	CASSLVPVGDSDTGELFF	TGCGCCAGCAGCTTGGTCCCTGTAGGGGATTCGGACACCGGGGAGCTGTTTTTT
TRBV24-1	-	TRBD1	TRBJ1-1	CATSDTGGTEAFF	TGTGCCACCAGTGACACAGGGGGCACTGAAGCTTTCTTT
TRBV16	-	TRBD1	TRBJ1-2	CASSPGQDGVGGYTF	TGTGCCAGCAGCCCAGGACAGGATGGGGTTGGTGGCTACACCTTC
TRBV25-1	many	-	TRBJ1-1	CASGTVNTEAFF	TGTGCCAGCGGGACTGTGAACACTGAAGCTTTCTTT
TRBV7-9	-	TRBD1	TRBJ2-4	CASSADRGPLGIQYF	TGTGCCAGCAGCGCCGACAGGGGCCCTCTAGGCATTCAGTACTTC
TRBV19	-	TRBD1	TRBJ2-1	CASSTGGRGHSLNEQFF	TGTGCCAGTAGTACCGGTGGCAGGGGGCACAGTTTGAATGAGCAGTTCTTC
TRBV6-5	-	-	TRBJ1-6	CASRVRSYNSPLHF	TGTGCCAGCCGGGTGAGATCCTATAATTCACCCCTCCACTTT
TRBV5-1	-	TRBD1	TRBJ1-4	CASSAGGTTTNEKLFF	TGCGCCAGCAGCGCAGGGGGTACTACAACTAATGAAAAACTGTTTTTT
TRBV6-5	-	-	TRBJ1-2	CASMGSQGKGYTF	TGTGCCAGCATGGGATCTCAGGGGAAGGGCTACACCTTC
TRBV6-8	-	-	TRBJ1-6	CASSSLEPSPLHF	TGTGCCAGCAGTTCCCTCGAGCCTTCACCCCTCCACTTT
TRBV5-1	-	-	TRBJ1-2	CASSLELQGGRHGYTF	TGCGCCAGCAGCTTGGAGCTGCAGGGCGGTCGTCATGGCTACACCTTC
TRBV10-3	-	TRBD1	TRBJ1-5	CAISRNRDRGWSSDQPQHF	TGTGCCATCAGTCGAAACCGGGACAGGGGGTGGTCCAGCGATCAGCCCCAGCATTTT
TRBV27	-	-	TRBJ2-7	CASSRTGYEQYF	TGTGCCAGCAGTCGGACTGGCTACGAGCAGTACTTC
TRBV29-1	-	TRBD2	TRBJ2-3	CSVERLAGGGDTQYF	TGCAGCGTTGAAAGACTAGCGGGAGGAGGAGATACGCAGTATTTT
TRBV5-1	-	TRBD1	TRBJ1-4	CASSRTGRGEKLFF	TGCGCCAGCAGTCGGACAGGCCGGGGAGAAAAACTGTTTTTT
TRBV19	-	TRBD2	TRBJ2-1	CASSIPAGRSAYNEQFF	TGTGCCAGTAGTATACCCGCCGGGAGGTCCGCCTACAATGAGCAGTTCTTC
TRBV28	-	-	TRBJ1-2	CASSFGFRGYTF	TGTGCCAGCAGTTTCGGTTTTCGCGGCTACACCTTC
TRBV3-1/TRBV3-2	-	-	TRBJ2-5	CASSGRWTAQETQYF	TGTGCCAGCAGCGGGCGTTGGACAGCCCAAGAGACCCAGTACTTC
TRBV6-5	-	-	TRBJ1-2	CASTALSPPNYGYTF	TGTGCCAGCACCGCACTGAGTCCCCCTAACTATGGCTACACCTTC
TRBV6-5	once	TRBD1	TRBJ1-2	CASSSGTGVLYGYTF	TGTGCCAGCAGTTCCGGGACAGGAGTACTCTATGGCTACACCTTC
TRBV21-1	-	-	TRBJ2-1	CASSKEFRAVRRHSSYNEQFF	TGTGCCAGCAGCAAAGAGTTTCGAGCGGTGCGACGACATAGCTCCTACAATGAGCAGTTCTTC